This T cell receptor beta chain was recovered during a study of metastatic and nonmetastatic thyroid tumors. Study background: Malignant and benign thyroid patients had repertoires compared in peripheral blood and tumor or nodule tissue.

At least ten counts were recorded for this clone. Each patient came to thyroid surgery without any prior treatment (of any kind). In the original workflow: CDR3 was compared across clinicopathological groups, and the resulting differences were used to build a distant-metastasis classifier for papillary thyroid cancer. TCRdb reassembled clones from the PCR reads with MiXCR. The V and J calls here are based on TCRdb, not the publication. There are tens of thousands of clones in the sample; around a quarter occur only once, and over 8.5% lies in the top ten. The clonotype comes from a female donor with papillary thyroid cancer or a benign thyroid nodule (not recorded which). Some clones in this sample may be carry-over from other donors' samples. The specimen sequenced was blood.

This chain's CDR3 is CASSEFIRVGAFF. CDR3 DNA: TGCGCCAGCAGTGAGTTTATCAGGGTCGGAGCTTTCTTT. This chain joins TRBV10-1 and TRBJ1-1, with a weak D call TRBD1 (5 bases). Germline V gene lookup returns CDR1 WNHNN and CDR2 SYGVQD (reference sequence). Trimming stripped 1 base from V and 10 bases from J, with 13 bases between. The CDR3 has 13 residues.